This TCR beta chain was sequenced in a study of regulatory T cells in long-lasting Graves disease. Study results and caveats: Persistent disease showed a preference for TRBV28, TRBJ1-2 and TRBJ2-5. Newly diagnosed Graves' patients exceeded persistent ones in TCR diversity.

V was shortened by 4 bases and J by 0 bases, with 7 bases between the two germline ends. This CDR3 contains 14 residues. Germline-derived CDR1 and CDR2 are SNHLY and FYNNEI. Many counts were recorded for this clonotype. No antigen is known for it. Construction of the TCR beta libraries employed iRepertoire HTBI primers in conjunction with Arm-PCR of CDR3 regions. In TCRdb, the multiplex PCR reads were re-called with MiXCR into one record per CDR3 protein. Altogether over 350,000 distinct CDR3 sequences are present, around 15% being singletons, with the ten largest covering 17%. As for time point: newly diagnosed GD, antithyroid drugs for less than 3 months. Construction of the TCR library relied on RNA isolated from PBMCs. The same data also went into a second study, on T cells in Graves' hyperthyroidism and ophthalmopathy.

The chain is built from TRBV2 and TRBJ1-5; D call uncertain. Sample: peripheral blood mononuclear cells (PBMCs), taken at new diagnosis, from a patient treated with antithyroid drugs. The origin of this receptor is a woman aged 45-65 years with Graves disease. Written as DNA, the CDR3 is TGTGCCAGCAGTGTGAGTAATAGCAATCAGCCCCAGCATTTT. This sequence encodes CASSVSNSNQPQHF.